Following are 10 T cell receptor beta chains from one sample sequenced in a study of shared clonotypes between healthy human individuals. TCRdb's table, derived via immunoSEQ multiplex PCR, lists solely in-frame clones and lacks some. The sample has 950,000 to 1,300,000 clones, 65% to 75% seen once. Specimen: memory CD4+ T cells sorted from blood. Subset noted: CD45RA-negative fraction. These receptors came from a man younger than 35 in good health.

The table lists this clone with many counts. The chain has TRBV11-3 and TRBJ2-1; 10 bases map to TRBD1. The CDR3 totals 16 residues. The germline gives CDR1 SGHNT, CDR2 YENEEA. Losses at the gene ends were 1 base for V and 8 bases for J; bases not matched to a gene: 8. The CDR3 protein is CASSLGGQGFLDEQFF. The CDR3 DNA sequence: TGTGCCAGCAGCTTAGGGGGACAGGGGTTTCTGGATGAGCAGTTCTTC. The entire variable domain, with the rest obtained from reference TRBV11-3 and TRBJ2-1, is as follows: EAGVVQSPRYKIIEKKQPVAFWCNPISGHNTLYWYLQNLGQGPELLIRYENEEAVDDSQLPKDRFSAERLKGVDSTLKIQPAELGDSAVYLCASSLGGQGFLDEQFFGPGTRLTVL.

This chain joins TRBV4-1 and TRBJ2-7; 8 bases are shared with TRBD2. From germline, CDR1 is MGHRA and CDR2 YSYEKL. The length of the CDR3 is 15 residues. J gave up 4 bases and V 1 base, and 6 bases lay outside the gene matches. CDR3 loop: CASSQAGRGGYEQYF. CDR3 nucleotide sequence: TGCGCCAGCAGCCAAGCCGGGAGGGGTGGATACGAGCAGTACTTC.

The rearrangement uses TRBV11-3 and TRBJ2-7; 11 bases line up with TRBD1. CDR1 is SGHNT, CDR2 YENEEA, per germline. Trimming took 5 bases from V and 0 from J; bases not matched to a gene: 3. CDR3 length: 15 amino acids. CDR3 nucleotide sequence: TGTGCCAGCAGCATAGGGACAGGGGGCTCCTACGAGCAGTACTTC. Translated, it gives CASSIGTGGSYEQYF.

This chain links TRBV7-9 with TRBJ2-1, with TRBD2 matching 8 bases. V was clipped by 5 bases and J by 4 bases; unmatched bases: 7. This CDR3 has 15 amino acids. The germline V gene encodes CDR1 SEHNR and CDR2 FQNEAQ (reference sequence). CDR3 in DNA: TGTGCCAGCAGCCGAAGCGGGGGAGTATACAATGAGCAGTTCTTC. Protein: CASSRSGGVYNEQFF.

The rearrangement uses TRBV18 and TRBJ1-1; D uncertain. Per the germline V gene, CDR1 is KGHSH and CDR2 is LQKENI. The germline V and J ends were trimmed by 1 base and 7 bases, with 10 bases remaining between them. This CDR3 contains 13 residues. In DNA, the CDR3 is TGTGCCAGCTCACCACGGGGTTTGTTTGAAGCTTTCTTT. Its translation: CASSPRGLFEAFF.

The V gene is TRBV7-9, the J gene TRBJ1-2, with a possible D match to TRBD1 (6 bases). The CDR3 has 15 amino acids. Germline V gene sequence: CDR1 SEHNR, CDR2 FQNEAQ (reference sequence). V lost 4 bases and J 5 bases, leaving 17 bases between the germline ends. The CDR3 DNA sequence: TGTGCCAGCAGCTCAGGGGCCGGGAACATATATGGCTACACCTTC. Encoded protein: CASSSGAGNIYGYTF.

CDR3 in DNA: TGTGCCAGCAGCGTAGTCTTCGGGCTCCAAGAGACCCAGTACTTC. Translation gives CASSVVFGLQETQYF. The chain combines TRBV9 with TRBJ2-5; D ambiguous. The CDR3 loop spans 15 amino acids. The germline CDR1 and CDR2 sequences are SGDLS and YYNGEE. Trimming removed 0 bases at V and 1 base at J, with 10 bases between.

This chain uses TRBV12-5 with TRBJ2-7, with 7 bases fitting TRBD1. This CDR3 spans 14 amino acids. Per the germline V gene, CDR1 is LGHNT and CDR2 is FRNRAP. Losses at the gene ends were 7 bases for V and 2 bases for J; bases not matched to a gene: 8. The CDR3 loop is CASEATGSTYEQYF. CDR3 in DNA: TGTGCTAGTGAGGCGACAGGGTCTACCTACGAGCAGTACTTC.

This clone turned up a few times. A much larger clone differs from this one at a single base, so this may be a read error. In nucleotides, the CDR3 is TGCGCCAGCAGCTCGACAGGGAGCTCCTACGAGCAGTACTTC. Translation gives CASSSTGSSYEQYF. The chain employs TRBV5-1 and TRBJ2-7; 7 positions agree with TRBD1. Trimming cost V 3 bases and J 0 bases; bases outside gene matches: 3. The germline V gene encodes CDR1 SGHRS and CDR2 YFSETQ. The CDR3 extends over 14 amino acids.

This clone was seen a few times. Written as DNA, the CDR3 is TGTGCCAGCAGTGCCAACAGGGGCGGCGGTGAAAAACTGTTTTTT. This codes for CASSANRGGGEKLFF. The chain combines TRBV2 with TRBJ1-4; 7 bases map to TRBD1. J gave up 7 bases and V 4 bases, and 9 bases lay outside the gene matches. Germline CDR1 is SNHLY and CDR2 is FYNNEI. The length of the CDR3 is 15 residues. The whole variable domain, remainder taken from reference TRBV2 and TRBJ1-4, is EPEVTQTPSHQVTQMGQEVILRCVPISNHLYFYWYRQILGQKVEFLVSFYNNEISEKSEIFDDQFSVERPDGSNFTLKIRSTKLEDSAMYFCASSANRGGGEKLFFGSGTQLSVL.